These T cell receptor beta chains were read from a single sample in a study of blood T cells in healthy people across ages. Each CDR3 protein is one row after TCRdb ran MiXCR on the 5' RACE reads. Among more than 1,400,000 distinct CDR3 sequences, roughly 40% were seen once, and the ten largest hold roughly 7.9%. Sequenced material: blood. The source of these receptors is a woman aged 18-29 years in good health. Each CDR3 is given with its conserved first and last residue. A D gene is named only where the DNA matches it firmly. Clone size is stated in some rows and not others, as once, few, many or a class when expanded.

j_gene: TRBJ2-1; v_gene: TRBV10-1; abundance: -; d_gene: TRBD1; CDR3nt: TGCGCCAGCACCAACGGACAGGGAAGACTGAACAATGAGCAGTTCTTC; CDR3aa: CASTNGQGRLNNEQFF
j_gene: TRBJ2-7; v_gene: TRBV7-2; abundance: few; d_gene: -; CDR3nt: TGTGCCAGCAGCTACCGTAGGGGGGCCTACGAGCAGTACTTC; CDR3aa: CASSYRRGAYEQYF
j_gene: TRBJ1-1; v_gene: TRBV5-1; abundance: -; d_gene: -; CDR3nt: TGCGCCAGCAGCTTCAGGGGTCAGGGAATGAACACTGAAGCTTTCTTT; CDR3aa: CASSFRGQGMNTEAFF
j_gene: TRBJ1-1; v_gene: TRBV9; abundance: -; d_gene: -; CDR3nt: TGTGCCAGCAGCGTTGGGGACGGGAGTGGTGAAGCTTTCTTT; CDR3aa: CASSVGDGSGEAFF
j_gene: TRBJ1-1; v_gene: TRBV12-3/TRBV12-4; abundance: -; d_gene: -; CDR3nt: TGTGCCAGCAAAATCGGACGGCTTGAAGCTTTCTTT; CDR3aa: CASKIGRLEAFF
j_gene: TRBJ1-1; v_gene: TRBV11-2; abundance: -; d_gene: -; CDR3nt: TGTGCCAGCAGCTTCGGGACATTTGAGAACACTGAAGCTTTCTTT; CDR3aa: CASSFGTFENTEAFF
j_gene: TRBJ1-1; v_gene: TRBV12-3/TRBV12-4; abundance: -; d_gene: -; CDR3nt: TGTGCCAGCAGCCGTACAGCATACACTGAAGCTTTCTTT; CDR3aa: CASSRTAYTEAFF
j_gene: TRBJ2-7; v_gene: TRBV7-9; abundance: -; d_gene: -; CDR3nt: TGTGCCAGCCGCACATCGGCCAGAGTTCACGAGCAGTACTTC; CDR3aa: CASRTSARVHEQYF
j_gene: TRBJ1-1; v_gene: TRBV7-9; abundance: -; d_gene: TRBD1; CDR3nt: TGTGCCAGCAGCTTCTTCAAGGGACAGGGGGCTGACACTGAAGCTTTCTTT; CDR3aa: CASSFFKGQGADTEAFF
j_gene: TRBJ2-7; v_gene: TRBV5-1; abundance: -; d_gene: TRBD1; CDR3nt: TGCGCCAGCAGCTTAGGACAGGGGTTATTTGAGGAGCAGTACTTC; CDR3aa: CASSLGQGLFEEQYF
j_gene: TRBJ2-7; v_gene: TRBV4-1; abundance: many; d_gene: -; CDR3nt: TGCGCCAGCAGCCAAGTGGAGGGACTGTCCTACGAGCAGTACTTC; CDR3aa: CASSQVEGLSYEQYF
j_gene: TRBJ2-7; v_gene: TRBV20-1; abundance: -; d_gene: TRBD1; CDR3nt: TGCAGTGCTAGAGGGACGGGACAGTCTTACGAGCAGTACTTC; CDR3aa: CSARGTGQSYEQYF
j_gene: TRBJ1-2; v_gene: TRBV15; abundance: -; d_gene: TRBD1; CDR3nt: TGTGCCACCAGCAGACCAGACAGGGCGAGTGGCTACACCTTC; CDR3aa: CATSRPDRASGYTF
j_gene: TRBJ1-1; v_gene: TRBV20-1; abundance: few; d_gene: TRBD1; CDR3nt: TGCAGTGCTAGACCTCGACAGGGTATAGGGCTCGGAGCTTTCTTT; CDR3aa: CSARPRQGIGLGAFF
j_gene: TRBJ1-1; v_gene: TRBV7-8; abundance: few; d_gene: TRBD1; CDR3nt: TGTGCCAGCAGCTCCAGGACAGGGAGAGTGAACACTGAAGCTTTCTTT; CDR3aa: CASSSRTGRVNTEAFF
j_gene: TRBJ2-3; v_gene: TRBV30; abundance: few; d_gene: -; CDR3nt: TGTGCCTGGAGTGTACAGGCGGAAGATACGCAGTATTTT; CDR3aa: CAWSVQAEDTQYF
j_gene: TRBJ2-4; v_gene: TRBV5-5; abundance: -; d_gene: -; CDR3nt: TGTGCCAGCAGCTTGAGGGCCGAGTGGGAGCAGTACTTC; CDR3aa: CASSLRAEWEQYF
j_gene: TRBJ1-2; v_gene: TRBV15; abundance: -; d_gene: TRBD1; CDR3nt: TGTGCCACCAGCGGGTTCAAGACAAATCAGGGGGACTATGGCTACACCTTC; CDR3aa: CATSGFKTNQGDYGYTF
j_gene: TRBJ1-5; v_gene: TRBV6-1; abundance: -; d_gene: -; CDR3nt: TGTGCCAGCAGTGACGTGGGTAGCAATCAGCCCCAGCATTTT; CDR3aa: CASSDVGSNQPQHF
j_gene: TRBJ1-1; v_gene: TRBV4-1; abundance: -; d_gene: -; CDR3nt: TGCGCCAGCAGCCAAGTTATGAACACTGAAGCTTTCTTT; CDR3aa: CASSQVMNTEAFF
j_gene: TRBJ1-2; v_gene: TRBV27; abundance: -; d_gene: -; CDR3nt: TGTGCCAGCGGTATCGGGGGTACTAACTATGGCTACACCTTC; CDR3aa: CASGIGGTNYGYTF
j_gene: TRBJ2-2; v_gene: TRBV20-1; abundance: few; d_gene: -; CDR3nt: TGCAGTGCTAGAGATCCAACGGTGAACACCGGGGAGCTGTTTTTT; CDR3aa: CSARDPTVNTGELFF
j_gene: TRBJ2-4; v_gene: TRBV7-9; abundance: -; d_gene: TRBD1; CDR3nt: TGTGTCAGCAGCTTAACCCCCGGGACAGGGGAAAACATTCAGTACTTC; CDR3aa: CVSSLTPGTGENIQYF
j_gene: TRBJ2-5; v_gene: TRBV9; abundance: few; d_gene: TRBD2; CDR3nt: TGTGCCAGCAGCGCCGAACTAGCGGCGGAGACCCAGTACTTC; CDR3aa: CASSAELAAETQYF
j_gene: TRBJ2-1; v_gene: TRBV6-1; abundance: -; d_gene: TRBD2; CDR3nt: TGTGCCAGCAGCGTACTAGCGGGGATCCCTCCGAATGAGCAGTTCTTC; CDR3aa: CASSVLAGIPPNEQFF
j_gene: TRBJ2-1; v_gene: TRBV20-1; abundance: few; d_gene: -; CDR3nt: TGCAGTGCTAGAGGCCCCGCCAATGAGCAGTTCTTC; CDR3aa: CSARGPANEQFF
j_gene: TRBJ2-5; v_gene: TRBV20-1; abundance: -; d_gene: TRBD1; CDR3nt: TGCAGTGCGATCGGGACAGCGTCCCATGAGCAGTACTTC; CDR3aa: CSAIGTASHEQYF
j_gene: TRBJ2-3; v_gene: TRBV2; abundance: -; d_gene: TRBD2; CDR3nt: TGTGCCAGCAGTAAGGGACTAGCATGGAATACGCAGTATTTT; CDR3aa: CASSKGLAWNTQYF
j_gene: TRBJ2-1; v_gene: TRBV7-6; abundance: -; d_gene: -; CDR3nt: TGTGCCAGCAGCTTAGTGGGTGGGAGTACCTACAATGAGCAGTTCTTC; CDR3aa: CASSLVGGSTYNEQFF
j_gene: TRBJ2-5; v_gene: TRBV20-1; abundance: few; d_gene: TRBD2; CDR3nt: TGCAGTGCTAGAGATGTAGCGGGAGACGGGGAGACCCAGTACTTC; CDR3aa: CSARDVAGDGETQYF
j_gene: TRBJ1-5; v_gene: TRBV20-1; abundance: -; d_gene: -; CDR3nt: TGCAGTACTAGACCGGGACCCTCGGACCAGCCCCAGCATTTT; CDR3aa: CSTRPGPSDQPQHF
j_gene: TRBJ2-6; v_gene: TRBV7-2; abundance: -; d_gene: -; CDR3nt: TGTGCCAGCAGCTTAGGGCAGGGGTTTGGGGCTGGGGCCAACGTCCTGACTTTC; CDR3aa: CASSLGQGFGAGANVLTF
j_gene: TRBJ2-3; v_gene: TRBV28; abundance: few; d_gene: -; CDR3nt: TGTGCCAGCAGTTACTTAACTACAGATACGCAGTATTTT; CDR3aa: CASSYLTTDTQYF
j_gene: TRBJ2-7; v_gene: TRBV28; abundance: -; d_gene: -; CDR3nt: TGTGCCAGCTCACCCGCTCCCAGGACCGAGCAGTACTTC; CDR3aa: CASSPAPRTEQYF
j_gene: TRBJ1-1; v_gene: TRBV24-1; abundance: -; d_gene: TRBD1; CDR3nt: TGTGCCACCAGTGATTTGGGGACAGGCGATCATTTCTTT; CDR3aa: CATSDLGTGDHFF
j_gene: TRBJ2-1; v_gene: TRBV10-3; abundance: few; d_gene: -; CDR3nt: TGTGCCATCATGAGTCCTAGTGGGGAGCAGTTCTTC; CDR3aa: CAIMSPSGEQFF
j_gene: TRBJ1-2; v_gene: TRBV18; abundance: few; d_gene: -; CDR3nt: TGTGCCAGCTCAATATCAGGGCGAATCTATGGCTACACCTTC; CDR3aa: CASSISGRIYGYTF
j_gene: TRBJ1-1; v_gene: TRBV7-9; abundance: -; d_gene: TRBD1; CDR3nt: TGTGCCAGCAGCTCGACAGGGAGACGGACTGAAGCTTTCTTT; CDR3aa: CASSSTGRRTEAFF
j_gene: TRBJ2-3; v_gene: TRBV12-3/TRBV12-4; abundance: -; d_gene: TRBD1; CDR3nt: TGTGCCAGCAGTTCCTCCGACAGGGGGCTGAAACGCACAGATACGCAGTATTTT; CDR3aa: CASSSSDRGLKRTDTQYF
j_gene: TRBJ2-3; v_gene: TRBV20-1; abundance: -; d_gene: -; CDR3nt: TGCAGTGCTTTGTCTGGGCTGCTAGGGGATACGCAGTATTTT; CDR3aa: CSALSGLLGDTQYF
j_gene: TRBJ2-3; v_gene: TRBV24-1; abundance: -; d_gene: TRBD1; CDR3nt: TGTGCCATGGGGACAGCTCGCACAGATACGCAGTATTTT; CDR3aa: CAMGTARTDTQYF
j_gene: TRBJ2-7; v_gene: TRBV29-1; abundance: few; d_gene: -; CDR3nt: TGCAGCGTTGAAGATACTCCCCGGGACATCCAATCCTACGAGCAGTACTTC; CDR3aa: CSVEDTPRDIQSYEQYF
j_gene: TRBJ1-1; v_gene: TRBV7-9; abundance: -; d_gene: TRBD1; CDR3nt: TGTGCCAGCAGCCGGGACAGGGAGAGAGAAGCTTTCTTT; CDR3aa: CASSRDREREAFF
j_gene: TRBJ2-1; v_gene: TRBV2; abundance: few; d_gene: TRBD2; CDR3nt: TGTGCCAGCAAGGGACTAGCGGGGGGCAAAACCTCCTACAATGAGCAGTTCTTC; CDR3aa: CASKGLAGGKTSYNEQFF